Listed here are 32 T cell receptor beta chains from one sample, sequenced in a study of CD8 T cells in ankylosing spondylitis. Study observations and caveats: A TCR beta motif made of fewer than 10 highly homologous variants seemed typical of ankylosing spondylitis blood.

Each CDR3 protein gets one entry after TCRdb re-called the 5' RACE reads with MiXCR. The sample gives more than 500,000 distinct CDR3 sequences, less than 6% of which show up once; 3.5% is in the top ten. These TCRs are of unknown antigen specificity. Material: blood, either unsorted or a sorted T cell fraction (not recorded which). Receptors were obtained from a male donor with ankylosing spondylitis.

This clonotype was observed many times. The genes are TRBV5-1 and TRBJ2-3; 12 nucleotides line up with TRBD2. Germline V lookup: CDR1 SGHRS, CDR2 YFSETQ. V trimming: 4 bases; J trimming: 4 bases; junction bases outside the gene matches: 13. This CDR3 is built from 18 residues. The CDR3 sequence: CASSAGDLAGGVADTQYF. The CDR3 DNA follows: TGCGCCAGCAGCGCGGGGGACCTAGCGGGAGGGGTCGCAGATACGCAGTATTTT.

This clonotype was detected many times. The chain uses TRBV28 and TRBJ2-7; tentatively, D is TRBD1 (5 bases). The CDR3 is 15 amino acids. Germline CDR1 is MDHEN and CDR2 is SYDVKM. V gave up 5 bases and J gave up 0 bases, with 14 bases separating them. The CDR3 here is CASSSTGPSSYEQYF. DNA for the CDR3: TGTGCCAGCAGTAGCACAGGCCCGAGCTCCTACGAGCAGTACTTC.

This clonotype has only a few counts. The chain couples TRBV28 to TRBJ2-1; TRBD2 agrees at 13 bases. J gave up 8 bases and V 6 bases, and 7 bases lay outside the gene matches. CDR1 and CDR2 (germline): MDHEN, SYDVKM. The CDR3 covers 15 residues. The CDR3 loop is CASRRTSGRAYEQFF. The CDR3 DNA reads as TGTGCCAGCAGACGTACTAGCGGGAGGGCCTATGAGCAGTTCTTC. Filled out from reference TRBV28 and TRBJ2-1, the complete variable domain reads DVKVTQSSRYLVKRTGEKVFLECVQDMDHENMFWYRQDPGLGLRLIYFSYDVKMKEKGDIPEGYSVSREKKERFSLILESASTNQTSMYLCASRRTSGRAYEQFFGPGTRLTVL.

This clonotype appeared a few times. The genes are TRBV7-2 and TRBJ1-1; D is unclear. This CDR3 is 13 amino acids long. V was cut by 4 bases and J by 8 bases, with 14 bases left in between. Germline V gene lookup returns CDR1 SGHTA and CDR2 FQGNSA. CDR3 coding DNA: TGTGCCAGCAGCTCACAGCGGAGAATAGAAGCTTTCTTT. Protein product: CASSSQRRIEAFF. The full variable domain, with the rest looked up from reference TRBV7-2 and TRBJ1-1, is GAGVSQSPSNKVTEKGKDVELRCDPISGHTALYWYRQSLGQGLEFLIYFQGNSAPDKSGLPSDRFSAERTGGSVSTLTIQRTQQEDSAVYLCASSSQRRIEAFFGQGTRLTVV.

This clonotype was picked up many times. The gene calls are TRBV6-1 and TRBJ1-5; D might be TRBD1 (6 bases). CDR1 MNHNS and CDR2 SASEGT come from the germline V gene. V gave up 10 bases and J gave up 5 bases, with 15 bases separating them. The CDR3 has 13 residues. The CDR3 DNA is TGTGCCACCGGAGACAGGCTCGATCAGCCCCAGCATTTT. Its translation is CATGDRLDQPQHF.

This clonotype was seen ten or more times. The V call is TRBV27, the J call TRBJ1-1, with 7 bases identical to TRBD1. With 4 bases clipped from V and 4 bases from J, the junction kept 6 bases outside the gene matches. The CDR3 sequence is 14 residues long. Germline CDR1 MNHEY, CDR2 SMNVEV (reference sequence). In DNA form, the CDR3 reads TGTGCCAGCAGTTCTTTGGACAGGTCCACTGAAGCTTTCTTT. This translates into CASSSLDRSTEAFF.

This clonotype came up many times. V usage is TRBV7-9 and J usage is TRBJ1-2; a possible D gene is TRBD1 (5 bases). Germline-derived CDR1 and CDR2 are SEHNR and FQNEAQ (reference sequence). V dropped 5 bases and J dropped 4 bases, with 11 bases sitting between them. The length of the CDR3 is 13 residues. The CDR3 region is CASSTGTSYGYTF. In nucleotides, the CDR3 is TGTGCCAGCAGCACCGGGACTTCCTATGGCTACACCTTC.

This clonotype was seen ten or more times. The chain carries TRBV4-1 and TRBJ2-1, with 7 bases matching TRBD2. V lost 0 bases, J lost 8 bases, and 10 bases stayed unmatched. Germline assignment: CDR1 MGHRA and CDR2 YSYEKL. There are 16 residues in the CDR3. CDR3 coding DNA: TGCGCCAGCAGCCAAGAAGAACAGCGGGAATTCGATGAGCAGTTCTTC. As protein: CASSQEEQREFDEQFF.

This clonotype has at least ten counts. The rearrangement joins TRBV7-2 to TRBJ2-3, with D unresolved. CDR3 length: 15 amino acids. Germline assignment: CDR1 SGHTA and CDR2 FQGNSA. Between the trimmed V and J ends, which lost 4 bases and 0 bases, there was a span of 11 bases. CDR3 in DNA: TGTGCCAGCAGCTATGACTCTACTAGCACAGATACGCAGTATTTT. It is translated as CASSYDSTSTDTQYF.

This clonotype was seen many times. The chain has TRBV11-2 and TRBJ2-3; TRBD1 agrees at 7 bases. The ends lost 5 bases at V and 3 bases at J; junction bases unmatched: 5. This CDR3 has 14 residues. Germline V gene data show CDR1 as SGHAT and CDR2 as FQNNGV. CDR3 nucleotides: TGTGCCAGCAGCCCTATCAGGGGGACAGATACGCAGTATTTT. Translating it yields CASSPIRGTDTQYF.

Many counts were recorded for this clonotype. The chain joins TRBV11-2 to TRBJ2-7, with TRBD2 identical over 9 bases. The ends lost 4 bases at V and 11 bases at J; junction bases unmatched: 15. The CDR3 contains 15 residues. In germline, CDR1 is SGHAT, CDR2 FQNNGV. The CDR3: CASSSPRLADGSEYF. The CDR3 bases are TGTGCCAGCAGCTCCCCCAGACTAGCGGATGGCAGTGAGTACTTC.

V gene TRBV5-6 combines with J gene TRBJ2-3; 13 nucleotides match TRBD2. Germline V gives CDR1 SGHDT, CDR2 YYEEEE. Unmatched junction bases numbered 7, after V lost 3 bases and J lost 0 bases. The CDR3 extends over 18 amino acids. Here the CDR3 reads CASSSGLAGIPSTDTQYF. CDR3 DNA sequence: TGTGCCAGCAGCTCGGGACTAGCGGGGATACCTAGCACAGATACGCAGTATTTT.

This clonotype was counted at least ten times. The rearrangement uses TRBV12-3 or TRBV12-4 and TRBJ1-2; D possibly corresponds to TRBD1 (6 bases). The V and J ends lost 2 bases and 0 bases respectively, with 10 bases between them. The CDR3 has 15 amino acids. CDR3 DNA: TGTGCCAGCAGTTTACCTGGACAGTCTAACTATGGCTACACCTTC. Its protein is CASSLPGQSNYGYTF.

The chain recombines TRBV5-8 with TRBJ2-7, with D uncertain. The V end lost 7 bases, the J end lost 0 bases, and 11 bases lay between the germline ends. CDR3 length: 13 residues. Germline loops: CDR1 SGHTS, CDR2 YDEGEE. This CDR3 is CASDGRLSYEQYF. CDR3 coding DNA: TGTGCCAGCGACGGTAGGCTCTCCTACGAGCAGTACTTC.

This clonotype was seen ten or more times. This chain connects TRBV3-1 to TRBJ1-1; tentatively, D is TRBD1 (5 bases). V lost 4 bases and J lost 5, with 11 bases in between. CDR1 and CDR2 (germline): LGHDT, YNNKEL (reference sequence). CDR3 length: 13 residues. The CDR3 sequence is CASSRLAGTEAFF. The DNA for the CDR3 is TGTGCCAGCAGCCGACTGGCAGGGACTGAAGCTTTCTTT.

This clonotype was recorded at least ten times. This sequence joins TRBV27 and TRBJ2-1; no clear D. Germline V gene sequence: CDR1 MNHEY, CDR2 SMNVEV (reference sequence). The V end lost 3 bases, the J end lost 0 bases, and 9 bases lay between the germline ends. This CDR3 comprises 15 residues. In DNA form, the CDR3 reads TGTGCCAGCAGTTTCACCCTCAGCTCCTACAATGAGCAGTTCTTC. It specifies CASSFTLSSYNEQFF.

As regards this clonotype: Germline is not matched at one junction end, which may reflect a read error. The chain joins TRBV5-6 to TRBJ2-2; TRBD2 matches at 8 bases. The length of the CDR3 is 16 residues. CDR1 is SGHDT and CDR2 is YYEEEE in the germline V gene. The CDR3: CASSLPGGGNAGELFF. The CDR3 nucleotides read TGTGCCAGCAGCTTGCCTGGCGGGGGGAACGCCGGGGAGCTGTTTTTT.

This clonotype was counted at least ten times. The chain uses TRBV27 and TRBJ2-7, with D possibly called TRBD1 or TRBD2 (6 bases each). This CDR3 region has 14 residues. Germline V lookup: CDR1 MNHEY, CDR2 SMNVEV (reference sequence). V lost 5 bases and J lost 6, with 17 bases in between. The CDR3 reads CASSGGGTGREQYF. CDR3 bases: TGTGCCAGCAGTGGAGGGGGTACAGGGCGCGAGCAGTACTTC.

With regard to this clonotype: Sequence at one end of the junction differs from germline and may be a read error. V is TRBV5-6 and J is TRBJ2-4; 9 bases match TRBD1. This CDR3 spans 14 amino acids. Germline CDR1 reads SGHDT; CDR2 reads YYEEEE. The CDR3 DNA reads as TGTGCCAGCAAGGGACAGGGAGCCCAAAACATTCAGTACTTC. Its protein product is CASKGQGAQNIQYF.

This clonotype was seen only a few times. The chain is built from TRBV13 and TRBJ2-7, with a tentative D call TRBD1 (6 bases). CDR1 and CDR2 from the germline V gene are PRHDT and FYEKMQ (reference sequence). V shed 3 bases and J shed 7 bases, with 16 bases lying between them. The CDR3 length is 14 residues. The CDR3 DNA is TGTGCCAGCAGCTTGGCAGGGGTTTATAGTGAGCAGTACTTC. Its protein is CASSLAGVYSEQYF.

This clonotype was found many times. The chain uses TRBV7-9 and TRBJ1-1; the D is unclear. This CDR3 contains 16 residues. The germline V gene has CDR1 SEHNR and CDR2 FQNEAQ (reference sequence). Trimming pared 4 bases from V and 7 bases from J, leaving 22 bases between. CDR3 loop: CASSSGLRAPIGEAFF. The CDR3 nucleotides read TGTGCCAGCAGCTCCGGACTAAGGGCTCCAATCGGTGAAGCTTTCTTT.

This clonotype was observed many times. This rearrangement joins TRBV6-1 to TRBJ1-2; D ambiguous. V was shortened by 8 bases and J by 2 bases, with 21 bases between the two germline ends. Germline CDR1 and CDR2: MNHNS and SASEGT. This CDR3 has 16 amino acids. As DNA, the CDR3 is TGTGCCAGCGTCATAAGCCCTGGGAGGAGAAACTATGGCTACACCTTC. Protein: CASVISPGRRNYGYTF.

This clonotype came up a few times. The rearrangement joins TRBV4-3 to TRBJ2-5, with 12 bases identical to TRBD2. V lost 0 bases and J lost 5; bases outside the gene matches: 10. There are 18 residues in the CDR3. CDR1 and CDR2 from the germline V gene are LGHNA and YSLEER. Here the CDR3 DNA reads TGCGCCAGCAGCCAAGATCGTGTGACTAGCGGGAGAGTGGAGACCCAGTACTTC. It yields the protein CASSQDRVTSGRVETQYF.

The gene calls are TRBV18 and TRBJ2-1; D perhaps matches TRBD1 (6 bases). The length of the CDR3 is 17 residues. Germline CDR1 and CDR2: KGHSH and LQKENI. Trimming shortened V by 3 bases and J by 4 bases, and 19 bases separated the two germline ends. CDR3 sequence: CASSPRRSGDTYNEQFF. The DNA for the CDR3 is TGTGCCAGCTCACCGAGGCGATCCGGGGACACATACAATGAGCAGTTCTTC.

This clonotype was observed many times. The chain is built from TRBV7-9 and TRBJ1-4, with D uncertain. The V and J ends lost 4 bases and 10 bases respectively, with 22 bases between them. Germline V lookup: CDR1 SEHNR, CDR2 FQNEAQ (reference sequence). This CDR3 is built from 16 residues. CDR3 in DNA: TGTGCCAGCAGCTCTCCCGGTCACGTGGGGAAGGGAAAACTGTTTTTT. Encoded protein: CASSSPGHVGKGKLFF. Filled out from reference TRBV7-9 and TRBJ1-4, the complete variable domain reads DTGVSQNPRHKITKRGQNVTFRCDPISEHNRLYWYRQTLGQGPEFLTYFQNEAQLEKSRLLSDRFSAERPKGSFSTLEIQRTEQGDSAMYLCASSSPGHVGKGKLFFGSGTQLSVL.

The J gene is TRBJ2-2, the V gene TRBV3-1; 9 positions agree with TRBD2. CDR3 size: 16 residues. The V segment lost 2 bases and the J segment 7 bases; nucleotides outside the gene matches: 8. Germline loops: CDR1 LGHDT, CDR2 YNNKEL (reference sequence). As DNA, the CDR3 is TGTGCCAGCAGCCAAAGTCTAGCGGGATTTGACGGGGAGCTGTTTTTT. Translated: CASSQSLAGFDGELFF. Filled out from reference TRBV3-1 and TRBJ2-2, the complete variable domain reads DTAVSQTPKYLVTQMGNDKSIKCEQNLGHDTMYWYKQDSKKFLKIMFSYNNKELIINETVPNRFSPKSPDKAHLNLHINSLELGDSAVYFCASSQSLAGFDGELFFGEGSRLTVL.

This clonotype was seen at least ten times. J is TRBJ2-1 and V is TRBV4-1; a weak D match, TRBD1 (5 bases). This CDR3 has 16 amino acids. Germline CDR1 is MGHRA and CDR2 is YSYEKL. Trimming cost V 2 bases and J 4 bases, with 15 bases left between them. This chain's CDR3 is CASSQFRGIYYNEQFF. CDR3 coding DNA: TGCGCCAGCAGCCAATTTAGGGGAATTTATTACAATGAGCAGTTCTTC.

The count of this clonotype is one. This may stem from a read error, because a much larger clone lies one nucleotide away. This chain links TRBV27 with TRBJ2-5; tentatively, D is TRBD1 or TRBD2 (5 bases each). This CDR3 spans 12 amino acids. Germline V lookup: CDR1 MNHEY, CDR2 SMNVEV (reference sequence). The CDR3 DNA sequence: TGTGCCAGCAGTTTATCGGGACGGAGTCGGTCCTTC. Translation gives CASSLSGRSRSF.

This clonotype was picked up many times. The chain uses TRBV7-6 and TRBJ1-2; perhaps TRBD1 as D (6 bases). Trimming pared 5 bases from V and 3 bases from J, leaving 16 bases between. The CDR3 sequence is 15 residues long. Germline CDR1 SGHVS, CDR2 FNYEAQ. The CDR3 reads CASSTRQARYYGYTF. The CDR3 region has the DNA TGTGCCAGCAGCACTAGACAGGCGCGATACTATGGCTACACCTTC.

The sample holds a few counts of this clonotype. The chain links TRBV20-1 to TRBJ2-7; no definite D call. V was trimmed by 2 bases and J by 4 bases, leaving 9 bases between them. This CDR3 is 12 amino acids long. Germline loops: CDR1 DFQATT, CDR2 SNEGSKA (reference sequence). CDR3 bases: TGCAGTGCTAGAAAAAGGCCTTACGAGCAGTACTTC. Translation: CSARKRPYEQYF.

This clonotype was detected a few times. The CDR3 sequence: CASSPGAIYNEQFF. The CDR3 region has the DNA TGTGCCAGCAGCCCAGGGGCCATATACAATGAGCAGTTCTTC. The chain is built from TRBV7-6 and TRBJ2-1; TRBD1 is a possible D gene (6 bases). Germline CDR1 is SGHVS and CDR2 is FNYEAQ. V lost 5 bases, J lost 4 bases, and 12 bases lay in between. CDR3 length: 14 residues.

This clonotype was counted many times. The chain links TRBV7-9 to TRBJ2-5, with no clear D. This CDR3 has 13 residues. With 0 bases removed from V and 5 bases from J, the gap between germline ends came to 7 bases. Germline CDR1 reads SEHNR; CDR2 reads FQNEAQ (reference sequence). CDR3 bases: TGTGCCAGCAGCTTAGCGTTTAAGGAGACCCAGTACTTC. Translation gives CASSLAFKETQYF. Full variable domain (missing parts from reference TRBV7-9 and TRBJ2-5): DTGVSQNPRHKITKRGQNVTFRCDPISEHNRLYWYRQTLGQGPEFLTYFQNEAQLEKSRLLSDRFSAERPKGSFSTLEIQRTEQGDSAMYLCASSLAFKETQYFGPGTRLLVL.